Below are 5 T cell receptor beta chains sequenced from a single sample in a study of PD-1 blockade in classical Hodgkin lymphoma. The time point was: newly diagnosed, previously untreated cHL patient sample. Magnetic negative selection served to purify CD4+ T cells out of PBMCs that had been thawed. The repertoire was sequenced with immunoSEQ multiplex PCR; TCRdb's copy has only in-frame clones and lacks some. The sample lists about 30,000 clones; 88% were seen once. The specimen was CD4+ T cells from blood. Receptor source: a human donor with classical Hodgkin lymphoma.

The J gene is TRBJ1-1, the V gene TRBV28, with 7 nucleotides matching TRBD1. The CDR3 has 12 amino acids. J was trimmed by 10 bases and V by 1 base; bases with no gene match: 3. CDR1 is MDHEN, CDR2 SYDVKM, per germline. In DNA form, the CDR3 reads TGTGCCAGCAGTTTATCAGGGGGGAGAGCTTTCTTT. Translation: CASSLSGGRAFF.

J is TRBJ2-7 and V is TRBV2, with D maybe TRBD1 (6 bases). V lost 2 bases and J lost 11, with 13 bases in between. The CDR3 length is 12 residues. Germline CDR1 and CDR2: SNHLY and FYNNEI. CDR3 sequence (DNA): TGTGCCAGCAGTGAAAGGGGGACACAAGAGTACGTC. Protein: CASSERGTQEYV.

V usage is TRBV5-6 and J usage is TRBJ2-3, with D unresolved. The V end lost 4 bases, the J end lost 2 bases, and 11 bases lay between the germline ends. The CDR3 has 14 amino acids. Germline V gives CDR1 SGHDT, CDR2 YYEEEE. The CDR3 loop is CASSPGRNTDTQYF. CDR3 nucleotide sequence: TGTGCCAGCAGCCCCGGACGGAACACAGATACGCAGTATTTT.

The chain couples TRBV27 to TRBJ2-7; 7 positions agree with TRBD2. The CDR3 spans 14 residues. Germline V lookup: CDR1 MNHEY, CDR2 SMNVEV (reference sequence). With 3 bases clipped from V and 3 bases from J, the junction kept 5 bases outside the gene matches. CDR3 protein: CASSFGGRGYEQYF. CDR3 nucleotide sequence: TGTGCCAGCAGTTTCGGCGGGAGAGGCTACGAGCAGTACTTC.

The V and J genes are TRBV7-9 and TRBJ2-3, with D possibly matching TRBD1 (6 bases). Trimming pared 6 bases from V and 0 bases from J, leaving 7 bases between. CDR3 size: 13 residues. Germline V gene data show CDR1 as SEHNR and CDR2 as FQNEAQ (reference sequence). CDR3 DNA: TGTGCCAGCAGGGACAGAAGCACAGATACGCAGTATTTT. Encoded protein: CASRDRSTDTQYF. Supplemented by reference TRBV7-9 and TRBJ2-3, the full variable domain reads DTGVSQNPRHKITKRGQNVTFRCDPISEHNRLYWYRQTLGQGPEFLTYFQNEAQLEKSRLLSDRFSAERPKGSFSTLEIQRTEQGDSAMYLCASRDRSTDTQYFGPGTRLTVL.